Below are 4 T cell receptor beta chains sequenced from a single sample in a study of molecular identifiers for immune sequencing clone quantification. A single record per CDR3 protein comes from TCRdb applying MiXCR to the PCR reads. This sample has 8,000 to 10,000 distinct CDR3 sequences; about 15% occur once, and the top ten carry roughly 1.5%. The sample consisted of naive CD8+ T cells from blood, with Jurkat cell RNA spiked in. Subset indicated: FACS-sorted CD8+CD4-CCR7+CD45RA+ naive T cells. The receptor set was obtained from a human donor in good health. Some libraries in this study had Jurkat cell RNA spiked in.

By its share, this clonotype is medium-sized. The chain uses TRBV20-1 and TRBJ2-3; 7 bases align to TRBD2. Germline-derived CDR1 and CDR2 are DFQATT and SNEGSKA (reference sequence). V lost 0 bases, J lost 4 bases, and 13 bases stayed unmatched. The CDR3 covers 17 residues. The chain's CDR3 is CSARDYRAGSSPDTQYF. In nucleotides, the CDR3 is TGCAGTGCTAGAGATTATAGAGCGGGATCAAGTCCAGATACGCAGTATTTT.

As regards this clonotype: A read error may be the cause here, since a much bigger clone is one base away. The chain is built from TRBV7-9 and TRBJ2-7; 8 bases map to TRBD1. CDR1 is SEHNR and CDR2 is FQNEAQ in the germline V gene (reference sequence). CDR3 size: 16 residues. CDR3 sequence reads: CANSPTVPGGSDEQYF. The CDR3 bases are TGTGCCAACAGCCCTACGGTTCCAGGGGGCTCGGACGAGCAGTACTTC.

This clonotype showed up many times. The chain has TRBV27 and TRBJ1-5; D is possibly TRBD1 (6 bases). Germline CDR1 is MNHEY and CDR2 is SMNVEV (reference sequence). The length of the CDR3 is 14 residues. Between the trimmed V and J ends, which lost 2 bases and 6 bases, there was a span of 11 bases. This CDR3 is CASSLKGGSQPQHF. CDR3 sequence (DNA): TGTGCCAGCAGTTTAAAGGGGGGGAGTCAGCCCCAGCATTTT.

This clonotype is labeled as medium-sized. The genes are TRBV30 and TRBJ2-1; 9 bases fit TRBD2. This CDR3 is 13 amino acids long. The V gene's germline CDR1 is GTSNPN and CDR2 SVGIG (reference sequence). Trimming removed 2 bases from V and 10 bases from J; junction bases left unmatched: 6. This chain's CDR3 is CAWSLASGAEQFF. In nucleotides, the CDR3 is TGTGCCTGGAGTCTGGCTAGCGGGGCCGAGCAGTTCTTC.